This T cell receptor beta chain is from a study of T cell repertoires in cytomegalovirus infection (dated by TCRdb to about 2019). With respect to the entire study: Donor HLA type was relevant to the analysis, as public TCR beta signatures indicated carriage of CMV infection together with the matching HLA type.

The sequencer was an Illumina HiSeq 1500. TCRdb's own reprocessing of the public reads used fastp at Q25 and MiXCR and kept productive beta chains. Each entry is one CDR3 protein sequence, shown with its most common DNA and genes. A total of over 150,000 distinct CDR3 sequences appear in this sample, about an eighth of them only once. The top ten clones comprise 25% to 30% of the sample. Findings and caveats that apply to the study as a whole: In the ex vivo response, HLA-C-restricted CMV-specific TCR beta clonotypes were dominant, and in two of eight donors the single most frequent clonotype came from this HLA-C-restricted group. Cumulative frequency of public TCR beta family members discriminated carriers of CMV infection plus the relevant HLA type in this cohort and an independent approximately 350-donor cohort.

The germline V gene gives CDR1 as SGHTA and CDR2 as FQGNSA. There are 14 amino acids in the CDR3, from cysteine to phenylalanine inclusive. Kept here is only the CDR3 DNA, which spans 42 bases and is read in frame from base 1. Germline trimming amounts to 5 bases on V and 2 bases on J, with 5 as the count of junction bases outside the gene matches. This clonotype showed up many times. Its antigen remains unidentified. Per-nucleotide qualities are absent, and no much larger clonotype sits a single base away. Sequencing was carried out using PBMCs. The source is a human donor in good health (CMV status not recorded). Some clones in this sample may be carry-over from other donors' samples. In this chain, TRBV7-2 is recombined with TRBJ2-7; 8 central bases correspond to TRBD1. The DNA is TGTGCCAGCAGCGGGGGACAGGCCACCTACGAGCAGTACTTC. It specifies CASSGGQATYEQYF.